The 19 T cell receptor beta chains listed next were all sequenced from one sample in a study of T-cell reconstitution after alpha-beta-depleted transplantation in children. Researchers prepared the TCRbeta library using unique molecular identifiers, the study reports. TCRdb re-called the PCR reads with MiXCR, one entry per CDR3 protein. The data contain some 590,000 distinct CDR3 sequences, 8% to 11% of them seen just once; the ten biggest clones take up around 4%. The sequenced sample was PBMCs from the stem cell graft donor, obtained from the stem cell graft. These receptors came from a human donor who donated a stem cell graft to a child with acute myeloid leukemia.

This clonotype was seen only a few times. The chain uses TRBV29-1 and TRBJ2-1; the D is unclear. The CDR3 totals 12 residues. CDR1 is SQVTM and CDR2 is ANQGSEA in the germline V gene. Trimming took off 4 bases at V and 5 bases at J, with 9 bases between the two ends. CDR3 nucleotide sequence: TGCAGCGTTGGTATCTCGGACAATGAGCAGTTCTTC. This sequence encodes CSVGISDNEQFF.

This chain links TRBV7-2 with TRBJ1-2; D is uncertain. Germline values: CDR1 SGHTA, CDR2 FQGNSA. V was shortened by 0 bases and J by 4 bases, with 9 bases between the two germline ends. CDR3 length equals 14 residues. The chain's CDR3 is CASSLARVVYGYTF. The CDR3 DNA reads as TGTGCCAGCAGCTTAGCGAGGGTGGTCTATGGCTACACCTTC.

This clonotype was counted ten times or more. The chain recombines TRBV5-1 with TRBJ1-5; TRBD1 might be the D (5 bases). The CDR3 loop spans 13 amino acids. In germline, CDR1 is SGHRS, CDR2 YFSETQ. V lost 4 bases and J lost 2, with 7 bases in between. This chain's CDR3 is CASSEGGNQPQHF. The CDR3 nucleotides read TGCGCCAGCAGCGAAGGGGGCAATCAGCCCCAGCATTTT.

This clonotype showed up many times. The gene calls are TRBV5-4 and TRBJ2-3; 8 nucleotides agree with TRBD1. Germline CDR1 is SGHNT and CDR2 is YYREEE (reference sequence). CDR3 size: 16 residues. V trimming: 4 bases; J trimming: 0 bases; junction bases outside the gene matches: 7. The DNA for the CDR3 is TGTGCCAGCAGCGTTGGTGGGACAGGTAGCACAGATACGCAGTATTTT. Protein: CASSVGGTGSTDTQYF. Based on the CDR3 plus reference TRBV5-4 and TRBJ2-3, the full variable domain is ETGVTQSPTHLIKTRGQQVTLRCSSQSGHNTVSWYQQALGQGPQFIFQYYREEENGRGNFPPRFSGLQFPNYSSELNVNALELDDSALYLCASSVGGTGSTDTQYFGPGTRLTVL.

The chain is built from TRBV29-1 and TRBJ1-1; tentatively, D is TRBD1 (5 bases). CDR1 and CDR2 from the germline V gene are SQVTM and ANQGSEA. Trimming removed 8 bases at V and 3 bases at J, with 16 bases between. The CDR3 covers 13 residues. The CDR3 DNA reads TGCAGCCACCGACAGAAAGAGGACACTGAAGCTTTCTTT. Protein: CSHRQKEDTEAFF.

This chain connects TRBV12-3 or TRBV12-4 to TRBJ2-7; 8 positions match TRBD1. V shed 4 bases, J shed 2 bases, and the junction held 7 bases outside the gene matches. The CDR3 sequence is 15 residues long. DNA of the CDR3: TGTGCCAGCAGTTGGGACAGGTTTCCCCCCTACGAGCAGTACTTC. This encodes CASSWDRFPPYEQYF.

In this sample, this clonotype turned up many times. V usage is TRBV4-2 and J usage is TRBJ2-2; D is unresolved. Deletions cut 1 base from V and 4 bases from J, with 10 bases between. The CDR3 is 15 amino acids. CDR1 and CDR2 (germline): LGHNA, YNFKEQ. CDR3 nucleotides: TGTGCCAGCAGCCAAGTGGGGTCGGGCACCGGGGAGCTGTTTTTT. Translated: CASSQVGSGTGELFF.

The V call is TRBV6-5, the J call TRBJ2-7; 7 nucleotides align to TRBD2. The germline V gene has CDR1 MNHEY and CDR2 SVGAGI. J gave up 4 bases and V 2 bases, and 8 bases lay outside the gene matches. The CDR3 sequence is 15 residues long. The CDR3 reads CASSYAGGSGYEQYF. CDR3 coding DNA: TGTGCCAGCAGTTACGCGGGCGGGAGTGGGTACGAGCAGTACTTC.

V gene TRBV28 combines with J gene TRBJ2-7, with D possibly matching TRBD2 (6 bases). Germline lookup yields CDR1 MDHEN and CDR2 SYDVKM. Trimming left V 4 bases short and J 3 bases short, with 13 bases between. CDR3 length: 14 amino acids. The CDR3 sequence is CASSSLSGLYEQYF. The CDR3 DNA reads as TGTGCCAGCAGTTCCCTTAGCGGCCTCTACGAGCAGTACTTC.

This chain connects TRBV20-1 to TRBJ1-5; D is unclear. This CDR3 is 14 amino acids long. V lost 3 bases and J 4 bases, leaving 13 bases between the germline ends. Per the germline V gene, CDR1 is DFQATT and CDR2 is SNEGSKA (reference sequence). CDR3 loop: CSASSQQVNQPQHF. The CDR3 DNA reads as TGCAGTGCTAGTAGCCAGCAAGTGAATCAGCCCCAGCATTTT.

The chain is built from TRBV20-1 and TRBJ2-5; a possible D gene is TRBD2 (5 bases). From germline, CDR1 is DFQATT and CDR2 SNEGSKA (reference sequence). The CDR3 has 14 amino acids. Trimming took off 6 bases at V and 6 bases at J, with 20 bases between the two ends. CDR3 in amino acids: CSAFEGRQPKTQYF. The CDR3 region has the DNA TGCAGTGCCTTTGAGGGCAGGCAGCCCAAGACCCAGTACTTC.

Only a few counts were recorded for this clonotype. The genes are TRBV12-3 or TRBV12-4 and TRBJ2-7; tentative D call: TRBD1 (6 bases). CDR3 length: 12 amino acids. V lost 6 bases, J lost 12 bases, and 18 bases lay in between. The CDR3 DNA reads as TGTGCCAGCAGCCGCTTGGGGGCCCGACCGTACTTC. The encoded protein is CASSRLGARPYF.

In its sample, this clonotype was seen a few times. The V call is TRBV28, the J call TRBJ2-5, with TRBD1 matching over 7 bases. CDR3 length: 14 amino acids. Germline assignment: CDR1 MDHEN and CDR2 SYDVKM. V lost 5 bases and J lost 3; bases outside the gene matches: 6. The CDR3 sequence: CASSPPGQEETQYF. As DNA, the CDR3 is TGTGCCAGCAGTCCCCCCGGACAGGAAGAGACCCAGTACTTC.

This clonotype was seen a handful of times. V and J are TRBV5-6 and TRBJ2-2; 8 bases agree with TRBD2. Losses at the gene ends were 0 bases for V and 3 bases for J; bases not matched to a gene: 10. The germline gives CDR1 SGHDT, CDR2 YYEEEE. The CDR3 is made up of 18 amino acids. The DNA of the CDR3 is TGTGCCAGCAGCTTGGCCCCGACTAGCGCAAGGTACACCGGGGAGCTGTTTTTT. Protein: CASSLAPTSARYTGELFF.

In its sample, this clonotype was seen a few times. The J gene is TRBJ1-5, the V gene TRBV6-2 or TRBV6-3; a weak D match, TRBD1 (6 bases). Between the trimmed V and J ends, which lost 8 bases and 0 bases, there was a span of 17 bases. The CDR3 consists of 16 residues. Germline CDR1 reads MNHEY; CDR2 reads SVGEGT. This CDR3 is CASHPGTLYSNQPQHF. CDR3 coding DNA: TGTGCCAGCCACCCCGGGACACTTTATAGCAATCAGCCCCAGCATTTT.

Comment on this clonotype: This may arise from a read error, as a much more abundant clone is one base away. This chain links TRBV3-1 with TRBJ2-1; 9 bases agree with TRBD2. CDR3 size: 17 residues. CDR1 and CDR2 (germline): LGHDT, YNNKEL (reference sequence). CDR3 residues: CATSQEILAGGGNEQFF. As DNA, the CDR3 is TGTGCCACCAGCCAAGAAATTCTCGCGGGAGGGGGCAATGAGCAGTTCTTC.

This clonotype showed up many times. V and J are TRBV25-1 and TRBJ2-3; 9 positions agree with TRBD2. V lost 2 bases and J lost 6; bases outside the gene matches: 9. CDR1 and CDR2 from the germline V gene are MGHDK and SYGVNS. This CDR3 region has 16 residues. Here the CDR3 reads CASSEMTSGRIDTQYF. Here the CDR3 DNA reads TGTGCCAGCAGTGAAATGACTAGCGGTCGCATCGATACGCAGTATTTT.

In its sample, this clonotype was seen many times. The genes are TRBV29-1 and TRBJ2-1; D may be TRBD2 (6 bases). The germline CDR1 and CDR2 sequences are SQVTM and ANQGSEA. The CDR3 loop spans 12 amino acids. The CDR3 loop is CRAGQGGNEQFF. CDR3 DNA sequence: TGCAGGGCGGGGCAGGGCGGCAATGAGCAGTTCTTC.

CDR3 amino acids: CASSLAPRGHGNTEAFF. CDR3 DNA sequence: TGCGCCAGCAGCTTGGCCCCCAGGGGGCATGGGAACACTGAAGCTTTCTTT. The gene calls are TRBV5-1 and TRBJ1-1; 8 bases map to TRBD1. CDR3 length: 17 amino acids. CDR1 and CDR2 from the germline V gene are SGHRS and YFSETQ. Unmatched junction bases numbered 8, after V lost 0 bases and J lost 1 base.